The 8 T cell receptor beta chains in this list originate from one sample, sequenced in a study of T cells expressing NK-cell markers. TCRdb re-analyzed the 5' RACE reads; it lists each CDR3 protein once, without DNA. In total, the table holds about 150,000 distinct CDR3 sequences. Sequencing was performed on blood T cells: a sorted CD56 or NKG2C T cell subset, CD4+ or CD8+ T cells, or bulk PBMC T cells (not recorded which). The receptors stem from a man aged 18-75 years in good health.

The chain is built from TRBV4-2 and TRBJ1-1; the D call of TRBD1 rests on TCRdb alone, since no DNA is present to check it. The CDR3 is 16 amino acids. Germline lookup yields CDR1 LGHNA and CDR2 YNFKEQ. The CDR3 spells CASSQPGMIMNTEAFF.

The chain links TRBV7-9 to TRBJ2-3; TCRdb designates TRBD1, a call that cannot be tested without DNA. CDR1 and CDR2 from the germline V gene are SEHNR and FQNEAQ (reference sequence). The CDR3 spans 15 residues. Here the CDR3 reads CASSHRQTETDTQYF.

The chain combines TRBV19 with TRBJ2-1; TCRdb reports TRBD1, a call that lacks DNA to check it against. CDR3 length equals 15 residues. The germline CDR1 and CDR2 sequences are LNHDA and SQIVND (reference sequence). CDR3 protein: CASSIGWGGPNEQFF.

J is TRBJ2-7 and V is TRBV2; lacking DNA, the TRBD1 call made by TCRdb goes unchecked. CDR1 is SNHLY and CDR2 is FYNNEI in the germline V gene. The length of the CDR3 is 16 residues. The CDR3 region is CASSERAGTGSSEQYF.

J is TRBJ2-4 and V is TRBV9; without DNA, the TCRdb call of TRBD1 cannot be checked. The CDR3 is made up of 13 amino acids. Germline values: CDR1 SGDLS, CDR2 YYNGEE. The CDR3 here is CASSPIRENIQYF.

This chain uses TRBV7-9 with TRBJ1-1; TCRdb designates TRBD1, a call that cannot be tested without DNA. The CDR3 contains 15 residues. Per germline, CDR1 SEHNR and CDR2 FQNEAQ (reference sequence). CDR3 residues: CASSPADRFAPEAFF.

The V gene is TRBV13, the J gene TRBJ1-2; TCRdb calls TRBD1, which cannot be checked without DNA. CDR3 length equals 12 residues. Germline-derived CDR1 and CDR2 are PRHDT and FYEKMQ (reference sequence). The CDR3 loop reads CASNKDSYGYTF.

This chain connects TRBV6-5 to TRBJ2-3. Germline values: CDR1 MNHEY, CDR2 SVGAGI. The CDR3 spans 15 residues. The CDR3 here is CASSYVATSTDTQYF.